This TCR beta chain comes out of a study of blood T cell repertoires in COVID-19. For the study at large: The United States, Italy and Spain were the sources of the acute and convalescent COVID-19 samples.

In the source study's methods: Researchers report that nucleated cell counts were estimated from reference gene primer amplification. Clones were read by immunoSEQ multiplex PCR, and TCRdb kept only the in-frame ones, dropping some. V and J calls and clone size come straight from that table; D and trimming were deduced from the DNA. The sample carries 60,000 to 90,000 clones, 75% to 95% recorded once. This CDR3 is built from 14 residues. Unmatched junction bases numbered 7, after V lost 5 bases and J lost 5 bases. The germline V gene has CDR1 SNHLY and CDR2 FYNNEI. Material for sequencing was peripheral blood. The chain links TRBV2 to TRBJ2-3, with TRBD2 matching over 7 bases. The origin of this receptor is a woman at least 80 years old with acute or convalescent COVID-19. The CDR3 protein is CASSPGGFKDTQYF. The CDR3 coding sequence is TGTGCCAGCAGTCCCGGGGGGTTTAAAGATACGCAGTATTTT.